This entry lists 10 T cell receptor beta chains sequenced from one sample in a study of T cells after yellow fever vaccination. MiXCR, applied by TCRdb to the 5' RACE reads, yields one record per CDR3 protein. The sample has 120,000 or so distinct CDR3 sequences; roughly 15% are singletons. Sequencing was performed on CD8+ T cells sorted from PBMCs, taken 5 days after the yellow fever booster vaccination. These TCRs come from a man aged 18 to 29 who received the YFV17D yellow fever vaccine.

The V and J genes are TRBV27 and TRBJ1-2, with 8 bases aligning to TRBD1. The CDR3 loop spans 15 amino acids. V was pared by 8 bases and J by 4 bases, with 12 bases of the junction left unmatched. Germline assignment: CDR1 MNHEY and CDR2 SMNVEV (reference sequence). The CDR3 nucleotides are TGTGCCAGCCGGGGGGCAGGGGGCTTCGGCTATGGCTACACCTTC. Translating it yields CASRGAGGFGYGYTF.

In its sample, this clonotype was seen many times. The chain links TRBV6-2 or TRBV6-3 to TRBJ2-5, with 8 bases lining up with TRBD1. The V and J ends lost 4 bases and 3 bases, in that order; junction bases with no gene match: 7. CDR3 length: 15 residues. The germline gives CDR1 MNHEY, CDR2 SVGEGT. The CDR3, as DNA: TGTGCCAGCAGTTTTAAAAGGACAGGGAAAGAGACCCAGTACTTC. Translating it yields CASSFKRTGKETQYF.

The sample holds a few counts of this clonotype. The genes are TRBV6-2 or TRBV6-3 and TRBJ2-2; tentative D call: TRBD1 (5 bases). This CDR3 is 12 amino acids long. CDR1 and CDR2 (germline): MNHEY, SVGEGT. Trimming shortened V by 8 bases and J by 5 bases, and 9 bases separated the two germline ends. The DNA of the CDR3 is TGTGCCAGCGTGGCAGGGACCGGGGAGCTGTTTTTT. Translation gives CASVAGTGELFF.

This clonotype has just a few counts. This chain links TRBV3-1 with TRBJ2-5; D is undetermined. CDR3 size: 15 residues. Germline V CDR1 and CDR2: LGHDT, YNNKEL (reference sequence). V shed 0 bases and J shed 5 bases, with 13 bases lying between them. CDR3 loop: CASSQDHTPQETQYF. The CDR3 DNA sequence: TGTGCCAGCAGCCAAGACCATACCCCACAGGAGACCCAGTACTTC.

This clonotype appeared a few times. The chain combines TRBV20-1 with TRBJ1-5; D perhaps matches TRBD1 (5 bases). This CDR3 is 17 amino acids long. V lost 5 bases and J 1 base, leaving 21 bases between the germline ends. Germline V gives CDR1 DFQATT, CDR2 SNEGSKA (reference sequence). CDR3: CSASQIFDGTSNQPQHF. The CDR3 DNA sequence: TGCAGTGCTTCTCAAATTTTCGACGGGACCAGCAATCAGCCCCAGCATTTT.

The chain employs TRBV6-2 or TRBV6-3 and TRBJ1-2; possibly TRBD1 for D (6 bases). Germline lookup yields CDR1 MNHEY and CDR2 SVGEGT. CDR3 size: 16 residues. V lost 1 base and J lost 2, with 14 bases in between. The CDR3 is CASSYLTGRPNYGYTF. The CDR3 DNA reads as TGTGCCAGCAGTTACTTAACAGGGAGGCCAAACTATGGCTACACCTTC.

This clonotype was seen more than once but under ten times. This rearrangement joins TRBV7-3 to TRBJ2-3; 7 positions match TRBD1. This CDR3 contains 15 residues. Trimming at V came to 5 bases and at J to 2 bases, leaving 7 bases not matched to a gene. Per the germline V gene, CDR1 is SGHTA and CDR2 is FQGTGA. The CDR3 sequence: CASSGTASATDTQYF. As DNA, the CDR3 is TGTGCCAGCAGCGGGACAGCCTCGGCCACAGATACGCAGTATTTT.

This clonotype was picked up a small number of times. This chain links TRBV29-1 with TRBJ2-1, with 7 bases identical to TRBD1. This CDR3 comprises 14 residues. Germline V lookup: CDR1 SQVTM, CDR2 ANQGSEA. J was trimmed by 10 bases and V by 8 bases; bases with no gene match: 17. The CDR3 loop is CSSIWTGLGSEQFF. In nucleotides, the CDR3 is TGCAGCTCTATCTGGACAGGATTGGGTTCGGAGCAGTTCTTC.

This sequence joins TRBV4-3 and TRBJ2-3; 7 bases map to TRBD1. This CDR3 spans 16 amino acids. The germline V gene encodes CDR1 LGHNA and CDR2 YSLEER. V lost 0 bases to trimming and J lost 2 bases; unmatched junction nucleotides: 5. The CDR3 loop is CASSQDLTGNTDTQYF. The CDR3 nucleotides read TGCGCCAGCAGCCAAGATTTGACAGGGAACACAGATACGCAGTATTTT.

V is TRBV6-6 and J is TRBJ2-5, with a tentative D call TRBD1 (6 bases). The CDR3 runs to 15 residues. With 2 bases removed from V and 0 bases from J, the gap between germline ends came to 10 bases. Germline values: CDR1 MNHNY, CDR2 SVGAGI (reference sequence). The CDR3 sequence is CASSYRTENQETQYF. The DNA for the CDR3 is TGTGCCAGCAGTTACAGGACAGAGAACCAAGAGACCCAGTACTTC.